This entry is about one T cell receptor (beta chain). Antigen: not known. Donors comprised healthy HIV-negative adults lacking recent acute infections or vaccinations. Per the original methods: Filtering differed for immunoSEQ, which gave only junction sequences without quality scores. Clones were read by immunoSEQ multiplex PCR, and TCRdb kept only the in-frame ones, dropping some. V, J and clone size reflect that table, while D and trimming were determined from the DNA. The sample lists roughly 2 million clones, 90% to 95% seen once, with 0.13% in the top ten. The sample originates from a study of shared clonotypes between healthy human individuals. Study-level results: Around 4.9% of naive CD4 clonotypes were shared across a handful of donors.

From germline, CDR1 is WNHNN and CDR2 SYGVQD (reference sequence). The V end lost 3 bases, the J end lost 5 bases, and 11 bases lay between the germline ends. This CDR3 region has 13 residues. The sequence was obtained from a man between 18 and 35 years old in good health. V gene TRBV10-1 combines with J gene TRBJ2-7; TRBD1 is a possible D gene (5 bases). Sequencing was done on a sample of naive CD4+ T cells sorted from blood. Subset meaning: CD45RA+ positively selected. Here the CDR3 DNA reads TGCGCCAGCAGTGATGCAGGGAACAACGAGCAGTACTTC. This gives the protein CASSDAGNNEQYF.